This T cell receptor beta chain was sequenced for a study of memory CD8 T cells in hepatitis C reinfection. Time point of the sample: pre-reinfection, 55 to 20 weeks before reinfection detection. No in vitro expansion preceded TCR sequencing of the sorted cells. Measured with immunoSEQ multiplex PCR; TCRdb has only the in-frame clones, and not every one. The table includes more than 45,000 clones, over 85% detected once. Germline CDR1 LNHDA, CDR2 SQIVND (reference sequence). The CDR3 length is 15 residues. V dropped 6 bases and J dropped 0; count of bases not matched to a gene: 7. This rearrangement joins TRBV19 to TRBJ2-5, with 7 positions matching TRBD1. Sequenced sample: naive CD8+ T cells sorted from blood. The sequence was collected from a young man with hepatitis C virus infection. This CDR3 reads CASSTGQRYQETQYF. CDR3 DNA: TGTGCCAGTAGCACGGGACAGCGATACCAAGAGACCCAGTACTTC. Full variable domain (outside the CDR3, taken from reference TRBV19 and TRBJ2-5): DGGITQSPKYLFRKEGQNVTLSCEQNLNHDAMYWYRQDPGQGLRLIYYSQIVNDFQKGDIAEGYSVSREKKESFPLTVTSAQKNPTAFYLCASSTGQRYQETQYFGPGTRLLVL.